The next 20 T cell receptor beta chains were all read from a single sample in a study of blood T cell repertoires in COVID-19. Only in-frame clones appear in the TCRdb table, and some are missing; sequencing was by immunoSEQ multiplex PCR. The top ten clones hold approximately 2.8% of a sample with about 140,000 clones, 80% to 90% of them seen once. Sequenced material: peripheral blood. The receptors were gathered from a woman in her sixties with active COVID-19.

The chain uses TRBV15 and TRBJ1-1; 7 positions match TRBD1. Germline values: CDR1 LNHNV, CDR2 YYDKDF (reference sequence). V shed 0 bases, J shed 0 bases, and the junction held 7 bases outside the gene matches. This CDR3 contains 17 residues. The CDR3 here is CATSREEGDRLNTEAFF. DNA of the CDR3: TGTGCCACCAGCAGAGAGGAGGGGGACAGATTGAACACTGAAGCTTTCTTT.

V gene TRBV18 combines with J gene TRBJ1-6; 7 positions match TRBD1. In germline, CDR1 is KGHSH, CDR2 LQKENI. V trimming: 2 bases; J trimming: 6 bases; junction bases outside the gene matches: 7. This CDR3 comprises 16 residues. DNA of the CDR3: TGTGCCAGCTCACCAAGATCCGGGACAGTTAATTCACCCCTCCACTTT. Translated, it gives CASSPRSGTVNSPLHF.

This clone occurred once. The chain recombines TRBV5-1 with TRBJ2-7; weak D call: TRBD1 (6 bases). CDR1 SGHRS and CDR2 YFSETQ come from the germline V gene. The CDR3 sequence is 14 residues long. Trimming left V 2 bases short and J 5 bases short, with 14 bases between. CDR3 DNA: TGCGCCAGCAGCTTTGGGGGCATGGGGGACGAGCAGTACTTC. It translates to CASSFGGMGDEQYF. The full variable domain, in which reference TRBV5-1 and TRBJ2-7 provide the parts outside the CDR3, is KAGVTQTPRYLIKTRGQQVTLSCSPISGHRSVSWYQQTPGQGLQFLFEYFSETQRNKGNFPGRFSGRQFSNSRSEMNVSTLELGDSALYLCASSFGGMGDEQYFGPGTRLTVT.

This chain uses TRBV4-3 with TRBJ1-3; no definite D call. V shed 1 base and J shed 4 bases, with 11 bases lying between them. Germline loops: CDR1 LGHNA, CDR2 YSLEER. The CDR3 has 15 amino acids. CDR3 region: CASSQAGGLGNTIYF. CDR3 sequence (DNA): TGCGCCAGCAGCCAAGCAGGAGGCCTAGGAAACACCATATATTTT.

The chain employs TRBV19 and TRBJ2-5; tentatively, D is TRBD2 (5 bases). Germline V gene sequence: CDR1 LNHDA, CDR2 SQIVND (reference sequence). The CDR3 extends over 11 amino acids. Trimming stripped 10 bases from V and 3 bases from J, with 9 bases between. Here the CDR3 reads CATRGKETQYF. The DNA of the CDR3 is TGTGCCACCCGGGGTAAAGAGACCCAGTACTTC.

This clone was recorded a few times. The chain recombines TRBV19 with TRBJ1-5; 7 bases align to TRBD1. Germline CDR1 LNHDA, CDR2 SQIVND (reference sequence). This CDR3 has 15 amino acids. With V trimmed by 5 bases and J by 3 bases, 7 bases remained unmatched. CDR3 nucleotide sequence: TGTGCCAGTAGTGTTTATCAGGGGGTCAATCAGCCCCAGCATTTT. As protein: CASSVYQGVNQPQHF.

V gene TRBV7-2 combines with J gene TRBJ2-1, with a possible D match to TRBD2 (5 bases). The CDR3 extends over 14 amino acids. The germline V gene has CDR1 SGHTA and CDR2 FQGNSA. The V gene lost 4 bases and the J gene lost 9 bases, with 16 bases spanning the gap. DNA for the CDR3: TGTGCCAGCAGCTCGGGGTTGGTGGGCTCTGAGCAGTTCTTC. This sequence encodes CASSSGLVGSEQFF.

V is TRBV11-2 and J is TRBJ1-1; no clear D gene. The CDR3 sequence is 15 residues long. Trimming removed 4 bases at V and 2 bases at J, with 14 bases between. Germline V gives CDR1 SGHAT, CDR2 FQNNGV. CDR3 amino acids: CASSSLTALNTEAFF. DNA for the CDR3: TGTGCCAGCAGCTCCCTGACGGCACTAAACACTGAAGCTTTCTTT.

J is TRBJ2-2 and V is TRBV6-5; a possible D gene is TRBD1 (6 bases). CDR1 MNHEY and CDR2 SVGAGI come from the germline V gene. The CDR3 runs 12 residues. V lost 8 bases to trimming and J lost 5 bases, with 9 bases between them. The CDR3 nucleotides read TGTGCCAGCCGTCAGGGGACCGGGGAGCTGTTTTTT. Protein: CASRQGTGELFF.

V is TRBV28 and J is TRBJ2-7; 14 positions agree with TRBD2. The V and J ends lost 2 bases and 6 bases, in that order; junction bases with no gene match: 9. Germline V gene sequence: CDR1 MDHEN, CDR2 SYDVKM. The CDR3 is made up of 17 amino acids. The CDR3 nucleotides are TGTGCCAGCAGTTTACCCGGGACTAGCGGGGGTATAGGCGAGCAGTACTTC. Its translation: CASSLPGTSGGIGEQYF.

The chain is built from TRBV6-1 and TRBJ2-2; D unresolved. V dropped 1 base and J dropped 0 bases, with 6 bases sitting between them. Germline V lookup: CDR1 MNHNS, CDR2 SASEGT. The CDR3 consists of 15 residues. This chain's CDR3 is CASSEGRTNTGELFF. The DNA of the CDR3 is TGTGCCAGCAGTGAAGGCAGAACGAACACCGGGGAGCTGTTTTTT.

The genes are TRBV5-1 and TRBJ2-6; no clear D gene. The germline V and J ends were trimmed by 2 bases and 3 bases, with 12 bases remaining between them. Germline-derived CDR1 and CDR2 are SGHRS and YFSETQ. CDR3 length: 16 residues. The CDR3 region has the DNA TGCGCCAGCAGCTTAACAGTCCTGGGTGGGGCCAACGTCCTGACTTTC. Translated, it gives CASSLTVLGGANVLTF.

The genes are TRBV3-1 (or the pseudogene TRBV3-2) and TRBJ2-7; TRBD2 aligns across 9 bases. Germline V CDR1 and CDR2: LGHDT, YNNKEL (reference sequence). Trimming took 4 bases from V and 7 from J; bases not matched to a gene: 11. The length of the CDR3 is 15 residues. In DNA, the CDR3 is TGTGCCAGCAGCCGGGGCGGGCTAGCGGGATATGAGCAGTACTTC. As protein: CASSRGGLAGYEQYF.

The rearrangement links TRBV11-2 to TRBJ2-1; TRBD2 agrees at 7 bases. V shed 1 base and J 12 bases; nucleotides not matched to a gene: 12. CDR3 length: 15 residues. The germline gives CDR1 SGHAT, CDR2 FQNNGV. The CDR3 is CASSLAGGPGVVQFF. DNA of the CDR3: TGTGCCAGCAGCTTAGCGGGAGGTCCCGGGGTGGTGCAGTTCTTC.

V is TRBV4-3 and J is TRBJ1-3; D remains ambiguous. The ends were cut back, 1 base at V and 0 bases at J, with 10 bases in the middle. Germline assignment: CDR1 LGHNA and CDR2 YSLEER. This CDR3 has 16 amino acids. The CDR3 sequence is CASSQVAGLSGNTIYF. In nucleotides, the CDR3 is TGCGCCAGCAGCCAAGTCGCAGGCCTCTCTGGAAACACCATATATTTT.

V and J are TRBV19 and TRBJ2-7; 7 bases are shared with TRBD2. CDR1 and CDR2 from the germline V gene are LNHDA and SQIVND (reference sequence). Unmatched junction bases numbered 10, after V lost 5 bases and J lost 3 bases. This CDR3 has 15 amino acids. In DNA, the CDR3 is TGTGCCAGTAGTCGAACGGCGGGAGCCAGCTACGAGCAGTACTTC. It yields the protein CASSRTAGASYEQYF.

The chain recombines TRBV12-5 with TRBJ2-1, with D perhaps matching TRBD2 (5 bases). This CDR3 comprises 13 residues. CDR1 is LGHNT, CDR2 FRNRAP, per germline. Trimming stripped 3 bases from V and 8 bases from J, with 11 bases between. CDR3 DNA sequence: TGTGCTAGTGGTTTCTCGCGGGCAGATGAGCAGTTCTTC. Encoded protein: CASGFSRADEQFF. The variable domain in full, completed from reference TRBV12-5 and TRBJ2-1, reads DARVTQTPRHKVTEMGQEVTMRCQPILGHNTVFWYRQTMMQGLELLAYFRNRAPLDDSGMPKDRFSAEMPDATLATLKIQPSEPRDSAVYFCASGFSRADEQFFGPGTRLTVL.

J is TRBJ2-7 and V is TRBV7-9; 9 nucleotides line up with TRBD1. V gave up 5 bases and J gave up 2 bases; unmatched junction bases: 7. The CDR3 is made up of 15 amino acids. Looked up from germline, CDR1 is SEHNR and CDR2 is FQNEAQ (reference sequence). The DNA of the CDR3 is TGTGCCAGCAGCGGAAGGACAGGGGCGGCCTACGAGCAGTACTTC. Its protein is CASSGRTGAAYEQYF.

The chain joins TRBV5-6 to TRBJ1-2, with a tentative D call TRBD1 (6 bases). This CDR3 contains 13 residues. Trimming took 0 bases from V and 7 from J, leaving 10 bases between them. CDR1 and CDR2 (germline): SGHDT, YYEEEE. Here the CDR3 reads CASSLGGLSGYTF. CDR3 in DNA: TGTGCCAGCAGCTTGGGGGGGCTTAGTGGCTACACCTTC.

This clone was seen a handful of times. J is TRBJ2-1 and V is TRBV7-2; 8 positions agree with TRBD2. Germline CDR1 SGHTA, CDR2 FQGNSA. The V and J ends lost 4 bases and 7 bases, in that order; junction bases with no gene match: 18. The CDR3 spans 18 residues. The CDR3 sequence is CASSSPSGSLRGYNEQFF. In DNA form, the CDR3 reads TGTGCCAGCAGCTCCCCTAGCGGGTCTTTGCGCGGCTATAATGAGCAGTTCTTC.